Shown below are 31 T cell receptor beta chains from a single sample sequenced in a study of blood T cell repertoires in COVID-19. Libraries were prepared by immunoSEQ multiplex PCR; TCRdb keeps only in-frame clonotypes and omits some of them. The table has some 510,000 clones, 85% to 90% seen once. Source material: PBMCs or T cells enriched from blood (not recorded which). The receptors shown here come from a woman in her thirties or forties who had recovered from COVID-19.

The CDR3: CASSQGSSAGTDTQYF. The CDR3 bases are TGTGCCAGCAGCCAAGGATCTAGCGCGGGCACAGATACGCAGTATTTT. The V call is TRBV3-1 (or the pseudogene TRBV3-2), the J call TRBJ2-3, with a possible D match to TRBD2 (6 bases). This CDR3 has 16 residues. With 1 base removed from V and 1 base from J, the gap between germline ends came to 12 bases. In germline, CDR1 is LGHDT, CDR2 YNNKEL (reference sequence).

This clone was picked up one time. V and J are TRBV7-9 and TRBJ2-7; 9 nucleotides agree with TRBD1. The CDR3 is 16 amino acids. Trimming took 5 bases from V and 1 from J; bases not matched to a gene: 9. Germline lookup yields CDR1 SEHNR and CDR2 FQNEAQ (reference sequence). DNA of the CDR3: TGTGCCAGCAGCGGGATCCGGGACAGGGATTCCTACGAGCAGTACTTC. This codes for CASSGIRDRDSYEQYF.

The CDR3 sequence is CASSLGLGGNIQYF. CDR3 DNA sequence: TGCGCCAGCAGCTTGGGTTTAGGGGGAAACATTCAGTACTTC. The J gene is TRBJ2-4, the V gene TRBV5-1; maybe TRBD1 (6 bases). The CDR3 contains 14 residues. In germline, CDR1 is SGHRS, CDR2 YFSETQ. Trimming took 0 bases from V and 6 from J, leaving 10 bases between them.

The J gene is TRBJ1-2, the V gene TRBV18; TRBD1 agrees at 7 bases. The CDR3 contains 13 residues. Germline CDR1 and CDR2: KGHSH and LQKENI. The J segment lost 4 bases and the V segment lost 4 bases, leaving 3 bases of the junction unmatched. The CDR3 sequence: CASSQGQFYGYTF. Written as DNA, the CDR3 is TGTGCCAGCTCACAGGGACAGTTCTATGGCTACACCTTC.

The rearrangement uses TRBV27 and TRBJ2-7, with TRBD2 matching 9 bases. The ends lost 3 bases at V and 7 bases at J; junction bases unmatched: 13. Germline CDR1 is MNHEY and CDR2 is SMNVEV (reference sequence). The CDR3 length is 16 residues. CDR3 amino acids: CASSLLGSGRSLEQYF. For the CDR3, the DNA is TGTGCCAGCAGTTTGCTAGGGAGCGGGAGGTCATTGGAGCAGTACTTC.

The chain carries TRBV19 and TRBJ1-5; 8 nucleotides line up with TRBD1. The CDR3 length is 15 residues. Germline V gene data show CDR1 as LNHDA and CDR2 as SQIVND (reference sequence). J lost 5 bases, V lost 1 base, and 4 bases had no gene match. In nucleotides, the CDR3 is TGTGCCAGTAGTATAGGGACAGGGAGGGATCAGCCCCAGCATTTT. Translation gives CASSIGTGRDQPQHF.

Note on this clone: Different DNA sequences within this sample yield the same CDR3. The chain uses TRBV4-3 and TRBJ1-5; 7 bases agree with TRBD1. The ends lost 0 bases at V and 7 bases at J; junction bases unmatched: 6. This CDR3 is built from 15 residues. Germline CDR1 reads LGHNA; CDR2 reads YSLEER. CDR3 nucleotides: TGCGCCAGCAGCCAAGATGAAGGGGGCCGGCAGCCCCAGCATTTT. Amino acid sequence: CASSQDEGGRQPQHF.

J is TRBJ2-7 and V is TRBV24-1; 10 nucleotides match TRBD1. The trim removed 6 bases at V and 1 base at J, leaving 2 bases unmatched. In germline, CDR1 is KGHDR, CDR2 SFDVKD. The CDR3 has 14 residues. The CDR3 sequence is CATSPGQGSYEQYF. In DNA form, the CDR3 reads TGTGCCACCAGTCCGGGACAGGGGTCCTACGAGCAGTACTTC.

The rearrangement uses TRBV28 and TRBJ1-2, with D hard to call. V lost 7 bases, J lost 4 bases, and 10 bases lay in between. CDR1 and CDR2 from the germline V gene are MDHEN and SYDVKM. This CDR3 spans 12 amino acids. The CDR3 sequence: CASTLGLYGYTF. The CDR3 DNA reads TGTGCCAGCACCCTAGGACTCTATGGCTACACCTTC.

The V call is TRBV5-5, the J call TRBJ1-2; D is undetermined. V was shortened by 0 bases and J by 8 bases, with 17 bases between the two germline ends. The CDR3 contains 15 residues. Germline CDR1 and CDR2: SGHKS and YYEKEE (reference sequence). CDR3 in amino acids: CASSLVTIPTGGYTF. CDR3 DNA: TGTGCCAGCAGCTTGGTGACTATACCTACTGGGGGCTACACCTTC.

This sequence joins TRBV6-2 or TRBV6-3 and TRBJ2-7; no definite D call. Germline CDR1 is MNHEY and CDR2 is SVGEGT. Trimming cost V 0 bases and J 4 bases, with 10 bases left between them. The CDR3 runs 14 residues. CDR3 coding DNA: TGTGCCAGCAGTTACTCCCGGCTAGTTTACGAGCAGTACTTC. This translates into CASSYSRLVYEQYF.

V is TRBV2 and J is TRBJ2-5; 10 bases line up with TRBD2. The CDR3 consists of 15 residues. V was pared by 1 base and J by 2 bases, with 1 base of the junction left unmatched. Per germline, CDR1 SNHLY and CDR2 FYNNEI. The CDR3 loop reads CASSEGTSGQETQYF. CDR3 sequence (DNA): TGTGCCAGCAGTGAAGGGACTAGCGGACAAGAGACCCAGTACTTC.

The gene calls are TRBV5-1 and TRBJ2-4; 7 nucleotides line up with TRBD2. The V and J ends lost 0 bases and 0 bases, in that order; junction bases with no gene match: 6. In germline, CDR1 is SGHRS, CDR2 YFSETQ. This CDR3 comprises 17 residues. Written as DNA, the CDR3 is TGCGCCAGCAGCTTGGAGGGAGCGGGGCTAGCCAAAAACATTCAGTACTTC. Translated: CASSLEGAGLAKNIQYF.

J is TRBJ2-1 and V is TRBV12-5; 12 bases map to TRBD2. The V gene's germline CDR1 is LGHNT and CDR2 FRNRAP. Trimming cost V 2 bases and J 0 bases; bases outside gene matches: 2. The CDR3 spans 17 residues. The CDR3 loop reads CASGLQTSGSSYNEQFF. CDR3 DNA sequence: TGTGCTAGTGGTTTGCAGACTAGCGGGAGCTCCTACAATGAGCAGTTCTTC.

The chain combines TRBV7-2 with TRBJ1-2; D uncertain. The CDR3 extends over 14 amino acids. CDR1 is SGHTA, CDR2 FQGNSA, per germline. Trimming pared 7 bases from V and 5 bases from J, leaving 17 bases between. In nucleotides, the CDR3 is TGTGCCAGCATCCGGAAGTACCCGGGATATGGCTACACCTTC. Translation: CASIRKYPGYGYTF.

The chain has TRBV4-3 and TRBJ1-6; possible D gene TRBD1, 5 bases. The CDR3 sequence is 17 residues long. The germline CDR1 and CDR2 sequences are LGHNA and YSLEER. With 0 bases removed from V and 3 bases from J, the gap between germline ends came to 12 bases. The CDR3 DNA reads TGCGCCAGCAGCCAAGATCTCCAGGGCAACTATAATTCACCCCTCCACTTT. This translates into CASSQDLQGNYNSPLHF.

The V and J genes are TRBV9 and TRBJ1-3; D unresolved. Germline assignment: CDR1 SGDLS and CDR2 YYNGEE. There are 14 residues in the CDR3. Trimming stripped 4 bases from V and 0 bases from J, with 8 bases between. The CDR3 sequence is CASSIGSSGNTIYF. CDR3 sequence (DNA): TGTGCCAGCAGCATAGGGAGCTCTGGAAACACCATATATTTT.

The rearrangement joins TRBV4-3 to TRBJ2-1; possibly TRBD2 for D (5 bases). V lost 3 bases to trimming and J lost 5 bases, with 14 bases between them. The CDR3 length is 15 residues. In germline, CDR1 is LGHNA, CDR2 YSLEER. In nucleotides, the CDR3 is TGCGCCAGCAGCCAGAGGCTAGCAGTAAACAATGAGCAGTTCTTC. This encodes CASSQRLAVNNEQFF.

The chain has TRBV3-1 (or the pseudogene TRBV3-2) and TRBJ2-7, with 10 bases lining up with TRBD2. V shed 9 bases and J 4 bases; nucleotides not matched to a gene: 6. The germline V gene encodes CDR1 LGHDT and CDR2 YNNKEL (reference sequence). The CDR3 length is 13 residues. The CDR3 sequence: CASRTSGLYEQYF. The CDR3 coding sequence is TGTGCCAGTAGGACTAGCGGTCTTTACGAGCAGTACTTC.

The rearrangement uses TRBV5-6 and TRBJ2-3; TRBD1 might be the D (6 bases). CDR1 and CDR2 from the germline V gene are SGHDT and YYEEEE. With 0 bases removed from V and 4 bases from J, the gap between germline ends came to 12 bases. The CDR3 has 15 residues. The CDR3 sequence is CASSLGAGVADTQYF. As DNA, the CDR3 is TGTGCCAGCAGCTTGGGGGCAGGGGTCGCAGATACGCAGTATTTT.

The V gene is TRBV4-2, the J gene TRBJ1-2; 7 nucleotides agree with TRBD1. From germline, CDR1 is LGHNA and CDR2 YNFKEQ. With V trimmed by 0 bases and J by 4 bases, 5 bases remained unmatched. This CDR3 has 15 residues. This CDR3 reads CASSQDQGGGYGYTF. CDR3 nucleotides: TGTGCCAGCAGCCAAGATCAGGGGGGAGGCTATGGCTACACCTTC.

The gene calls are TRBV19 and TRBJ2-1; D might be TRBD2 (5 bases). V was shortened by 0 bases and J by 6 bases, with 18 bases between the two germline ends. CDR3 length: 17 residues. Germline lookup yields CDR1 LNHDA and CDR2 SQIVND (reference sequence). The CDR3 reads CASSIDLFRAEINEQFF. In nucleotides, the CDR3 is TGTGCCAGTAGTATAGATCTGTTTCGAGCGGAGATCAATGAGCAGTTCTTC.

The rearrangement joins TRBV4-3 to TRBJ2-5; 9 nucleotides align to TRBD2. The CDR3 has 17 amino acids. Trimming removed 2 bases from V and 4 bases from J; junction bases left unmatched: 11. The germline gives CDR1 LGHNA, CDR2 YSLEER. In DNA, the CDR3 is TGCGCCAGCAGCCAATCTTTAGGCGGGAGGGCCTCAGAGACCCAGTACTTC. Amino acids: CASSQSLGGRASETQYF.

The rearrangement links TRBV18 to TRBJ2-7, with 7 bases aligning to TRBD1. Losses at the gene ends were 5 bases for V and 5 bases for J; bases not matched to a gene: 6. The germline gives CDR1 KGHSH, CDR2 LQKENI. The CDR3 runs to 13 residues. This CDR3 reads CASSEGGRNEQYF. CDR3 in DNA: TGTGCCAGCTCAGAAGGGGGCCGAAACGAGCAGTACTTC.

DNA for the CDR3: TGTGCCAGCAGCCCTGGGACTAGTGGTGAGCAGTTCTTC. Amino acids: CASSPGTSGEQFF. The chain links TRBV9 to TRBJ2-1, with 8 bases lining up with TRBD2. Germline loops: CDR1 SGDLS, CDR2 YYNGEE. V lost 4 bases, J lost 9 bases, and 6 bases stayed unmatched. The CDR3 has 13 residues.

The rearrangement uses TRBV7-2 and TRBJ2-7, with 13 nucleotides matching TRBD2. The J segment lost 3 bases and the V segment lost 7 bases, leaving 9 bases of the junction unmatched. CDR3 length equals 16 residues. From germline, CDR1 is SGHTA and CDR2 FQGNSA. The CDR3 here is CASTSGTSGRGYEQYF. The DNA of the CDR3 is TGTGCCAGCACCAGTGGAACTAGCGGGAGGGGCTACGAGCAGTACTTC.

V usage is TRBV19 and J usage is TRBJ2-1, with 9 bases lining up with TRBD1. This CDR3 is 17 amino acids long. Germline V CDR1 and CDR2: LNHDA, SQIVND (reference sequence). The J segment lost 2 bases and the V segment lost 1 base, leaving 6 bases of the junction unmatched. CDR3 nucleotides: TGTGCCAGTAGTATAGTATGGGGACAGGGAGCCTACAATGAGCAGTTCTTC. This translates into CASSIVWGQGAYNEQFF.

The chain employs TRBV11-2 and TRBJ1-4; 7 bases are shared with TRBD1. Germline V gives CDR1 SGHAT, CDR2 FQNNGV. Germline trimming cut 6 bases from V and 3 bases from J; bases unmatched to any gene: 7. The CDR3 runs to 15 residues. CDR3 DNA sequence: TGTGCCAGCAGAGAGACAGGGCTGGCTAATGAAAAACTGTTTTTT. It specifies CASRETGLANEKLFF.

The J gene is TRBJ2-1, the V gene TRBV10-3; 8 bases match TRBD1. Germline V gene lookup returns CDR1 ENHRY and CDR2 SYGVKD. After removal of 4 bases from V and 2 bases from J, the junction contained 4 bases not matched to a gene. The CDR3 totals 15 residues. CDR3 nucleotide sequence: TGTGCCATCAGTGCGCCACAGGGGGCCTACAATGAGCAGTTCTTC. As protein: CAISAPQGAYNEQFF.

The genes are TRBV4-2 and TRBJ1-1; perhaps TRBD1 as D (5 bases). CDR3 length: 15 amino acids. From germline, CDR1 is LGHNA and CDR2 YNFKEQ. Trimming pared 3 bases from V and 4 bases from J, leaving 15 bases between. CDR3 loop: CASSQAGSTGTEAFF. CDR3 nucleotides: TGTGCCAGCAGCCAGGCAGGGTCTACGGGCACTGAAGCTTTCTTT.

This sequence joins TRBV5-4 and TRBJ2-7, with TRBD2 matching over 12 bases. The CDR3 spans 14 residues. V was clipped by 4 bases and J by 2 bases; unmatched bases: 1. CDR1 is SGHNT and CDR2 is YYREEE in the germline V gene (reference sequence). DNA of the CDR3: TGTGCCAGCAGCGGACTAGCGGGGCCCTACGAGCAGTACTTC. Translation gives CASSGLAGPYEQYF.